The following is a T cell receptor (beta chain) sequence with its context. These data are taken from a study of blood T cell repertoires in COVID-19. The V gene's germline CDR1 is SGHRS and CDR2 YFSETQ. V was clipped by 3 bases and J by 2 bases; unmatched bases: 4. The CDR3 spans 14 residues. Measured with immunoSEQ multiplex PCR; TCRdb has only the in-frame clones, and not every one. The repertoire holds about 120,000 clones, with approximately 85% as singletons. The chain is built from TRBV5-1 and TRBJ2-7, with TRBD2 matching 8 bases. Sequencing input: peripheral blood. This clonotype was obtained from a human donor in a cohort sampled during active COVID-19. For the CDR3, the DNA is TGCGCCAGCAGCTCGGGGGGGGTTACCTACGAGCAGTACTTC. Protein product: CASSSGGVTYEQYF.